This TCR beta chain was observed in a study of blood T cell repertoires in COVID-19. Study-level information: The United States, Italy and Spain were the sources of the acute and convalescent COVID-19 samples.

CDR1 is LNHNV and CDR2 is YYDKDF in the germline V gene (reference sequence). This CDR3 has 15 residues. The V gene end was trimmed by 1 base and the J gene end by 3 bases; junction bases not matched to a gene: 3. The age range of participants was about 18 to 90 years, with residence in under 30 US areas. Assignment of participants to cohorts was predicated upon participant-reported clinical history. Clones were sequenced by immunoSEQ multiplex PCR, and TCRdb holds only the in-frame ones, with some missing. The table shows about 220,000 clones, with 80% to 85% occurring only once. Input material: PBMCs or T cells enriched from blood (not recorded which). The rearrangement links TRBV15 to TRBJ1-5; the match to TRBD1 covers 7 bases. The sequence was collected from a woman between 40 and 55 years old who had recovered from COVID-19. The CDR3 DNA follows: TGTGCCACCAGCAGAGGGGACAGAACCAATCAGCCCCAGCATTTT. Translation gives CATSRGDRTNQPQHF.